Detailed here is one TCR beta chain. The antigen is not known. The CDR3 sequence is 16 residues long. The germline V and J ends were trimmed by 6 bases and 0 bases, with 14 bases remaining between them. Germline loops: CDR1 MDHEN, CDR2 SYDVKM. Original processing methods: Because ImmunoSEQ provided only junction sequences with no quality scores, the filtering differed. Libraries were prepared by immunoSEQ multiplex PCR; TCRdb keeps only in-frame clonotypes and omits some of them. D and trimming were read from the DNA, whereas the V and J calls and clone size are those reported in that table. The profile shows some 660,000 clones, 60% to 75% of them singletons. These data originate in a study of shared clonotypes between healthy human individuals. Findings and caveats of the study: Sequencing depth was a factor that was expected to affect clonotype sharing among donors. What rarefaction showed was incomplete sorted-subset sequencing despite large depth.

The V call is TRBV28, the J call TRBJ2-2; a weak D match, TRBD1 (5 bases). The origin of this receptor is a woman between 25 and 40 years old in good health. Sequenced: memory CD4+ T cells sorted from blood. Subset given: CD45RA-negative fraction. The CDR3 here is CASSQMGRSNTGELFF. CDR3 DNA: TGTGCCAGCAGCCAAATGGGGCGGTCGAACACCGGGGAGCTGTTTTTT.